One T cell receptor (beta chain) is described in this entry. No antigen is known for it. The CDR3 spans 15 residues. V gave up 2 bases and J gave up 1 base; unmatched junction bases: 4. The germline CDR1 and CDR2 sequences are DFQATT and SNEGSKA (reference sequence). This sample's TCRbeta library carried unique molecular identifier barcodes. TCRdb ran MiXCR on the PCR reads and lists one entry per CDR3 protein. The sample records some 450,000 distinct CDR3 sequences, 43% being singletons. These data originate in a study of T-cell reconstitution after alpha-beta-depleted transplantation in children. General observations from the study: Among T cells one year after transplant, newly produced cells accounted for most counts and diversity. The high TCRbeta diversity at day 60 in some patients came from surviving recipient T cells and thymic progenitors.

The rearrangement joins TRBV20-1 to TRBJ2-3; TRBD2 aligns across 9 bases. The source material was PBMCs, sampled before TCRalphabeta/CD19-depleted stem cell transplant. This TCR came from a girl aged 2-10 years with aplastic anemia, due to receive a stem cell transplant. The DNA for the CDR3 is TGCAGTGCTAGATACCGACTAGCGGGCACAGATACGCAGTATTTT. Protein product: CSARYRLAGTDTQYF.